Listed here are 17 T cell receptor beta chains from one sample, sequenced in a study of vaccination and CD4 T cells after COVID-19. The Oncomine TCR Beta short-read assay sequenced DNA from cultured CD4+ T cells. TCRdb analysed the PCR reads with MiXCR anew, one entry per CDR3 protein. Among approximately 17,000 distinct CDR3 sequences listed, roughly half were seen once. Treatment noted: roughly 11-day PBMC culture with coronavirus spike peptide pools or control peptides (ViraFEST assay). These TCRs are of unknown antigen specificity. The starting material was CD4+ T cells from blood, cultured in vitro, obtained before SARS-CoV-2 vaccination. These receptors came from a human donor who had recovered from COVID-19.

The chain links TRBV20-1 to TRBJ1-2; D unclear. The V end lost 1 base, the J end lost 0 bases, and 6 bases lay between the germline ends. This CDR3 has 13 residues. Germline assignment: CDR1 DFQATT and CDR2 SNEGSKA (reference sequence). The CDR3 region is CSARGGANYGYTF. The CDR3 nucleotides are TGCAGTGCTAGAGGAGGAGCTAACTATGGCTACACCTTC.

The chain couples TRBV10-3 to TRBJ1-5, with D maybe TRBD1 (5 bases). There are 15 residues in the CDR3. Trimming removed 0 bases from V and 7 bases from J, with 13 bases in between. Germline CDR1 is ENHRY and CDR2 is SYGVKD. The CDR3 region has the DNA TGTGCCATCAGTGAGTCTAAGGGGAATGGGCAGCCCCAGCATTTT. Protein: CAISESKGNGQPQHF.

The genes are TRBV19 and TRBJ2-2, with D unclear. The germline CDR1 and CDR2 sequences are LNHDA and SQIVND (reference sequence). This CDR3 contains 12 residues. V lost 8 bases and J 1 base, leaving 5 bases between the germline ends. The CDR3 reads CASFKNTGELFF. In DNA, the CDR3 is TGTGCCAGTTTTAAGAACACCGGGGAGCTGTTTTTT.

The table lists this clonotype with a few counts. V usage is TRBV27 and J usage is TRBJ2-7; 7 bases agree with TRBD2. The CDR3 runs to 18 residues. Unmatched junction bases numbered 18, after V lost 5 bases and J lost 2 bases. Germline V gene data show CDR1 as MNHEY and CDR2 as SMNVEV (reference sequence). CDR3 sequence (DNA): TGTGCCAGCAGTCTAAGACCCACCACTGGAGCGGGACCCTACGAGCAGTACTTC. Its protein is CASSLRPTTGAGPYEQYF.

The chain couples TRBV7-9 to TRBJ2-3; 10 positions agree with TRBD2. This CDR3 is 14 amino acids long. J was trimmed by 4 bases and V by 5 bases; bases with no gene match: 3. Germline CDR1 is SEHNR and CDR2 is FQNEAQ (reference sequence). The CDR3 DNA reads as TGTGCCAGCAGCACGACTAGCGGGCCAGATACGCAGTATTTT. Residues: CASSTTSGPDTQYF. The variable domain in full, with the rest retrieved from reference TRBV7-9 and TRBJ2-3, is DTGVSQNPRHKITKRGQNVTFRCDPISEHNRLYWYRQTLGQGPEFLTYFQNEAQLEKSRLLSDRFSAERPKGSFSTLEIQRTEQGDSAMYLCASSTTSGPDTQYFGPGTRLTVL.

This clonotype came up a few times. This chain connects TRBV10-3 to TRBJ1-2, with unresolved D. Trimming shortened V by 5 bases and J by 1 base, and 5 bases separated the two germline ends. The CDR3 covers 12 residues. Germline CDR1 is ENHRY and CDR2 is SYGVKD. CDR3 nucleotides: TGTGCCATCAGTACAGATAACTATGGCTACACCTTC. Protein sequence: CAISTDNYGYTF.

The chain has TRBV7-9 and TRBJ1-1, with D uncertain. This CDR3 region has 14 residues. Looked up from germline, CDR1 is SEHNR and CDR2 is FQNEAQ (reference sequence). The V end was cut by 5 bases, the J end by 3 bases, with 13 bases between. CDR3 nucleotides: TGTGCCAGCAGCCGAGCCAGCCGGGACACTGAAGCTTTCTTT. It yields the protein CASSRASRDTEAFF.

This clonotype was counted a few times. The chain employs TRBV7-9 and TRBJ2-5; unclear D gene. Germline lookup yields CDR1 SEHNR and CDR2 FQNEAQ (reference sequence). This CDR3 has 13 residues. Trimming removed 3 bases at V and 3 bases at J, with 8 bases between. The CDR3 loop is CASSFVPEETQYF. The CDR3 DNA follows: TGTGCCAGCAGCTTTGTTCCGGAAGAGACCCAGTACTTC.

V gene TRBV7-9 combines with J gene TRBJ2-3; D is unclear. V lost 4 bases, J lost 0 bases, and 8 bases lay in between. Germline-derived CDR1 and CDR2 are SEHNR and FQNEAQ (reference sequence). This CDR3 region has 14 residues. CDR3 in DNA: TGTGCCAGCAGCTCTAAATCTAGCACAGATACGCAGTATTTT. It codes for CASSSKSSTDTQYF.

The chain joins TRBV25-1 to TRBJ1-1; D is uncertain. Trimming left V 0 bases short and J 11 bases short, with 13 bases between. This CDR3 contains 13 residues. Germline V gives CDR1 MGHDK, CDR2 SYGVNS. CDR3 in DNA: TGTGCCAGCAGTGAATATTGGGCTAATGACGCTTTCTTT. It codes for CASSEYWANDAFF. Complete variable domain (other parts from reference TRBV25-1 and TRBJ1-1): EADIYQTPRYLVIGTGKKITLECSQTMGHDKMYWYQQDPGMELHLIHYSYGVNSTEKGDLSSESTVSRIRTEHFPLTLESARPSHTSQYLCASSEYWANDAFFGQGTRLTVV.

The chain carries TRBV14 and TRBJ1-1; D is ambiguous. The V end was cut by 4 bases, the J end by 6 bases, with 9 bases between. The germline V gene encodes CDR1 SGHDN and CDR2 FVKESK. The CDR3 spans 12 residues. The CDR3 loop reads CASSPGRAEAFF. CDR3 in DNA: TGTGCCAGCAGCCCCGGGCGGGCTGAAGCTTTCTTT.

The chain is built from TRBV27 and TRBJ2-2; no clear D gene. The ends were cut back, 3 bases at V and 6 bases at J, with 14 bases in the middle. CDR1 and CDR2 from the germline V gene are MNHEY and SMNVEV (reference sequence). This CDR3 spans 15 amino acids. The CDR3 DNA follows: TGTGCCAGCAGTTTGACACAAACCCAACCCGGGGAGCTGTTTTTT. Translated: CASSLTQTQPGELFF.

CDR3 bases: TGTGCCAGCAGTCCCCCACAGGGGGCGCCCAACACTGAAGCTTTCTTT. Residues: CASSPPQGAPNTEAFF. J is TRBJ1-1 and V is TRBV6-2 or TRBV6-3; 9 bases map to TRBD1. The ends lost 5 bases at V and 2 bases at J; junction bases unmatched: 9. The CDR3 is 16 residues long. Germline assignment: CDR1 MNHEY and CDR2 SVGEGT.

This chain links TRBV20-1 with TRBJ1-2, with 7 bases identical to TRBD1. There are 14 residues in the CDR3. With 6 bases clipped from V and 4 bases from J, the junction kept 11 bases outside the gene matches. Germline V gene data show CDR1 as DFQATT and CDR2 as SNEGSKA (reference sequence). The CDR3 spells CSANARGTAYGYTF. CDR3 DNA: TGCAGTGCCAACGCACGAGGGACAGCCTATGGCTACACCTTC.

This clonotype was detected a few times. The chain combines TRBV15 with TRBJ2-2, with 9 bases fitting TRBD2. Germline-derived CDR1 and CDR2 are LNHNV and YYDKDF (reference sequence). This CDR3 has 16 amino acids. After removal of 0 bases from V and 6 bases from J, the junction contained 5 bases not matched to a gene. The CDR3 loop is CATSRDRLAGPGELFF. The CDR3 coding sequence is TGTGCCACCAGCAGAGATCGGCTAGCGGGACCCGGGGAGCTGTTTTTT.

The V gene is TRBV20-1, the J gene TRBJ1-2; D is unresolved. With 1 base removed from V and 2 bases from J, the gap between germline ends came to 14 bases. Germline CDR1 DFQATT, CDR2 SNEGSKA (reference sequence). This CDR3 region has 15 residues. The CDR3 loop reads CSARGFRAENYGYTF. Written as DNA, the CDR3 is TGCAGTGCTAGAGGATTTCGAGCAGAGAACTATGGCTACACCTTC.

This chain joins TRBV19 and TRBJ1-1, with TRBD1 identical over 8 bases. CDR1 and CDR2 (germline): LNHDA, SQIVND (reference sequence). J lost 4 bases, V lost 7 bases, and 14 bases had no gene match. CDR3 length: 16 residues. The CDR3 reads CASTKKAQGGGTEAFF. CDR3 sequence (DNA): TGTGCCAGTACTAAAAAGGCACAGGGGGGTGGCACTGAAGCTTTCTTT.